What follows are 18 T cell receptor beta chains derived from one specimen sequenced in a study of OX40 agonist ivuxolimab in advanced cancers. Clones were sequenced by immunoSEQ multiplex PCR, and TCRdb holds only the in-frame ones, with some missing. This sample has nearly 80,000 clones, with under 90% found just once. The sequencing used CD4+ or CD8+ T cells sorted from blood, collected in a trial of the OX40 agonist ivuxolimab. Every receptor here comes from an adult with an advanced solid tumor such as melanoma, head and neck, liver or kidney cancer.

This clone was picked up a small number of times. V is TRBV28 and J is TRBJ2-1; TRBD2 aligns across 8 bases. The V and J ends lost 5 bases and 6 bases, in that order; junction bases with no gene match: 9. Germline assignment: CDR1 MDHEN and CDR2 SYDVKM. CDR3 length: 15 amino acids. The CDR3 DNA reads TGTGCCAGCAGTCGGACTAGCCTATCTGGCAATGAGCAGTTCTTC. It yields the protein CASSRTSLSGNEQFF. The complete variable domain, with remaining parts taken from reference TRBV28 and TRBJ2-1, reads DVKVTQSSRYLVKRTGEKVFLECVQDMDHENMFWYRQDPGLGLRLIYFSYDVKMKEKGDIPEGYSVSREKKERFSLILESASTNQTSMYLCASSRTSLSGNEQFFGPGTRLTVL.

This clone is a singleton in its sample. The chain joins TRBV28 to TRBJ1-2, with 8 bases aligning to TRBD1. Germline-derived CDR1 and CDR2 are MDHEN and SYDVKM. Trimming cost V 6 bases and J 4 bases; bases outside gene matches: 7. The CDR3 loop spans 14 amino acids. CDR3 loop: CASSQHQGAYGYTF. Written as DNA, the CDR3 is TGTGCCAGCAGCCAACACCAGGGGGCCTATGGCTACACCTTC.

The chain carries TRBV30 and TRBJ2-7, with D hard to call. The ends were cut back, 0 bases at V and 0 bases at J, with 9 bases in the middle. Germline CDR1 is GTSNPN and CDR2 is SVGIG (reference sequence). CDR3 size: 14 residues. CDR3 DNA: TGTGCCTGGAGTGTCTCCTGGAGCTCCTACGAGCAGTACTTC. Translated: CAWSVSWSSYEQYF.

The CDR3 DNA reads TGCGCCAGCAGCCTCGGGGACAGATTACAACTAGCCAAAAACATTCAGTACTTC. Amino acid sequence: CASSLGDRLQLAKNIQYF. This chain uses TRBV5-1 with TRBJ2-4; TRBD1 aligns across 7 bases. Germline CDR1 and CDR2: SGHRS and YFSETQ. Losses at the gene ends were 4 bases for V and 0 bases for J; bases not matched to a gene: 13. The CDR3 runs 18 residues.

Here the CDR3 DNA reads TGTGCCAGCAGTTACAGGGTGGACAGGGGATATGGCTACACCTTC. Translating gives CASSYRVDRGYGYTF. This chain links TRBV6-5 with TRBJ1-2, with 9 bases that match TRBD1. CDR3 length equals 15 residues. In germline, CDR1 is MNHEY, CDR2 SVGAGI. V was pared by 2 bases and J by 5 bases, with 6 bases of the junction left unmatched.

The V call is TRBV6-1, the J call TRBJ1-2; D gene uncertain. Trimming cost V 6 bases and J 9 bases, with 11 bases left between them. CDR1 and CDR2 (germline): MNHNS, SASEGT. The CDR3 has 11 amino acids. The CDR3 spells CASRGSRSYTF. CDR3 DNA sequence: TGTGCCAGCAGGGGGAGTCGGAGCTACACCTTC.

This chain uses TRBV28 with TRBJ1-1; D not certain. Trimming stripped 4 bases from V and 1 base from J, with 4 bases between. The CDR3 has 12 amino acids. Per germline, CDR1 MDHEN and CDR2 SYDVKM. CDR3 protein: CASSYKNTEAFF. CDR3 coding DNA: TGTGCCAGCAGTTATAAGAACACTGAAGCTTTCTTT.

The chain couples TRBV27 to TRBJ2-1, with 7 bases matching TRBD2. J was trimmed by 2 bases and V by 6 bases; bases with no gene match: 22. This CDR3 has 20 residues. The germline V gene encodes CDR1 MNHEY and CDR2 SMNVEV (reference sequence). CDR3 protein: CASRSLSPTSSGTTYNEQFF. CDR3 bases: TGTGCCAGCAGAAGTCTATCGCCCACGTCTAGCGGCACAACCTACAATGAGCAGTTCTTC.

Points on this clone: This CDR3 is also generated by other DNA sequences in the sample. J is TRBJ2-5 and V is TRBV5-6; no firm D call. The CDR3 extends over 11 amino acids. V was pared by 1 base and J by 4 bases, with 2 bases between. The germline V gene encodes CDR1 SGHDT and CDR2 YYEEEE. The CDR3 is CASSLSETQYF. CDR3 coding DNA: TGTGCCAGCAGCTTGTCAGAGACCCAGTACTTC.

CDR3 loop: CASSPQGWHSGRYRGLETQYF. CDR3 DNA: TGTGCCAGCAGCCCTCAGGGATGGCATAGCGGGAGGTATAGGGGGCTAGAGACCCAGTACTTC. The J gene is TRBJ2-5, the V gene TRBV7-6, with TRBD2 matching 10 bases. The ends lost 5 bases at V and 4 bases at J; junction bases unmatched: 25. CDR1 is SGHVS, CDR2 FNYEAQ, per germline. The CDR3 has 21 amino acids.

This clone has only one observation. The chain links TRBV28 to TRBJ1-2, with D unclear. The CDR3 consists of 13 residues. Germline values: CDR1 MDHEN, CDR2 SYDVKM. Trimming left V 5 bases short and J 4 bases short, with 11 bases between. For the CDR3, the DNA is TGTGCCAGCAGTGCAGGACTAGCCTATGGCTACACCTTC. This encodes CASSAGLAYGYTF.

The chain combines TRBV28 with TRBJ2-7, with 8 positions matching TRBD1. Germline loops: CDR1 MDHEN, CDR2 SYDVKM. CDR3 size: 16 residues. V lost 6 bases and J lost 2; bases outside the gene matches: 12. The DNA for the CDR3 is TGTGCCAGCAGACCAACTACGACAGGGGTCGCCTACGAGCAGTACGTC. Its translation: CASRPTTTGVAYEQYV.

This clone was observed a few times. The V call is TRBV7-3, the J call TRBJ2-2; D assignment may be TRBD1 or TRBD2 (5 bases each). Germline values: CDR1 SGHTA, CDR2 FQGTGA. Trimming removed 4 bases from V and 0 bases from J, with 12 bases in between. The length of the CDR3 is 16 residues. As DNA, the CDR3 is TGTGCCAGCAGCTCCGGTGGGGGTCCGAACACCGGGGAGCTGTTTTTT. As protein: CASSSGGGPNTGELFF.

This chain joins TRBV6-1 and TRBJ1-5, with D hard to call. In germline, CDR1 is MNHNS, CDR2 SASEGT. The V end was cut by 7 bases, the J end by 7 bases, with 14 bases between. This CDR3 region has 13 residues. The chain's CDR3 is CASKYGVAQPQHF. In DNA form, the CDR3 reads TGTGCCAGCAAGTATGGGGTAGCGCAGCCCCAGCATTTT.

The gene calls are TRBV7-9 and TRBJ1-1; maybe TRBD1 (6 bases). CDR1 SEHNR and CDR2 FQNEAQ come from the germline V gene (reference sequence). This CDR3 region has 15 residues. V was cut by 5 bases and J by 2 bases, with 15 bases left in between. CDR3 in amino acids: CASSPGTPGNTEAFF. The CDR3 DNA sequence: TGTGCCAGCAGCCCGGGGACACCGGGCAACACTGAAGCTTTCTTT.

This clone showed up just a few times. V gene TRBV5-1 combines with J gene TRBJ2-5, with a tentative D call TRBD1 (5 bases). V was shortened by 4 bases and J by 3 bases, with 13 bases between the two germline ends. The CDR3 is made up of 14 amino acids. Germline V CDR1 and CDR2: SGHRS, YFSETQ. CDR3 in amino acids: CASSPIGVEETQYF. The CDR3 DNA reads TGCGCCAGCAGCCCCATAGGGGTTGAAGAGACCCAGTACTTC.

This clone was seen more than once but under ten times. The chain has TRBV6-5 and TRBJ2-7, with D possibly being TRBD1 (6 bases). Looked up from germline, CDR1 is MNHEY and CDR2 is SVGAGI. This CDR3 is built from 13 residues. Trimming took off 6 bases at V and 6 bases at J, with 15 bases between the two ends. The CDR3 reads CASSTKQGSEQYV. In nucleotides, the CDR3 is TGTGCCAGCAGCACAAAACAGGGCAGCGAGCAGTACGTC.

The rearrangement links TRBV6-4 to TRBJ2-1, with 10 bases identical to TRBD1. The CDR3 is made up of 15 amino acids. V gave up 5 bases and J gave up 2 bases; unmatched junction bases: 3. Per the germline V gene, CDR1 is MRHNA and CDR2 is SNTAGT. The CDR3 nucleotides read TGTGCCAGCAGTCCCGGGACAGGGGCCTACAATGAGCAGTTCTTC. Its translation is CASSPGTGAYNEQFF.